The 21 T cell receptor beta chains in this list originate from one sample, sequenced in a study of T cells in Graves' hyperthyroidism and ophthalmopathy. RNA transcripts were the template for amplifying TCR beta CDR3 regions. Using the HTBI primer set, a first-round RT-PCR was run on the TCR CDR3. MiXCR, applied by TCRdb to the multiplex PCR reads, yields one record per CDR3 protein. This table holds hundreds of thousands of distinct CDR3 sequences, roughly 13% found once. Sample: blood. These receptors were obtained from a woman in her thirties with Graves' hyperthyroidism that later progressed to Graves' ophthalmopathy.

The CDR3, as DNA: TGCAGCGTAAGGACTAGTACCGTCCTTCTGAACACCGGGGAGCTGTTTTTT. Translation gives CSVRTSTVLLNTGELFF. This chain joins TRBV29-1 and TRBJ2-2; TRBD2 matches 7 bases. With V trimmed by 6 bases and J by 1 base, 14 bases remained unmatched. The length of the CDR3 is 17 residues. Germline CDR1 SQVTM, CDR2 ANQGSEA.

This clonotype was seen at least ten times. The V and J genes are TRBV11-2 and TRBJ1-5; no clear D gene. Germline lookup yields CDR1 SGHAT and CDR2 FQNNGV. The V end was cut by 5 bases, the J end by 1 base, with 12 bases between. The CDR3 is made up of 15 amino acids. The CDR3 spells CASSPNTGSNQPQHF. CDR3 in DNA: TGTGCCAGCAGCCCTAATACCGGGAGCAATCAGCCCCAGCATTTT.

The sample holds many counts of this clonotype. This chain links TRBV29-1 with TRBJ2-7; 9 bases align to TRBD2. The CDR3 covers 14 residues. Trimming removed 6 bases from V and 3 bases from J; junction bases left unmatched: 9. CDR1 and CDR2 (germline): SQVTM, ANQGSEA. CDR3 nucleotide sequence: TGCAGCGTCCTACAAGAAGCGGGAGGCTACGAGCAGTACTTC. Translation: CSVLQEAGGYEQYF.

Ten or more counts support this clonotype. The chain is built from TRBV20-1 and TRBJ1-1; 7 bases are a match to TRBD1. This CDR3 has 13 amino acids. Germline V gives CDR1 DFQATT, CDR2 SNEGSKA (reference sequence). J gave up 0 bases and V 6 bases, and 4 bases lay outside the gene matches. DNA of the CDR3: TGCAGTGCGAAGGGACAGCTGAACACTGAAGCTTTCTTT. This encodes CSAKGQLNTEAFF.

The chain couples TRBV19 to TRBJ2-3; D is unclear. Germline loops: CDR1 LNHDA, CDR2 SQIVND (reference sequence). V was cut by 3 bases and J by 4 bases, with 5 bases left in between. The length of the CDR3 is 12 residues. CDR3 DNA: TGTGCCAGTAGTATGGGGTCAGATACGCAGTATTTT. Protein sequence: CASSMGSDTQYF.

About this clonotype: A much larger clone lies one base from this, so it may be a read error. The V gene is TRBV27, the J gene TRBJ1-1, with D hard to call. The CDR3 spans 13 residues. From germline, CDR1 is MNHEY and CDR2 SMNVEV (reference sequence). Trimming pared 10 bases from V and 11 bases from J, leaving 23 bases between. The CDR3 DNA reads TGTGCCACCACTCCATCGGAAGGGTATCGCGCTTTCTTT. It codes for CATTPSEGYRAFF.

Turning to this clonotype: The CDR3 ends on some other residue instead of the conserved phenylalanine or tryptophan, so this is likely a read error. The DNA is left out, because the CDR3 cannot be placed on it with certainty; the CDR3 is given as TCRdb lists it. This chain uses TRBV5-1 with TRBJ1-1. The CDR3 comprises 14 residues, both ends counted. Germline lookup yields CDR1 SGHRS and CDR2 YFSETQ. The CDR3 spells CASSLGSSNTEGFV.

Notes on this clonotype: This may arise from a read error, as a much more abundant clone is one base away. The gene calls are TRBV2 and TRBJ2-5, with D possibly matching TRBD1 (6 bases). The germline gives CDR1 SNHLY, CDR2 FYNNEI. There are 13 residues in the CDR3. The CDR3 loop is CANSTGSQETQYF. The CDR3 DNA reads TGTGCCAACAGTACAGGGTCCCAAGAGACCCAGTACTTC.

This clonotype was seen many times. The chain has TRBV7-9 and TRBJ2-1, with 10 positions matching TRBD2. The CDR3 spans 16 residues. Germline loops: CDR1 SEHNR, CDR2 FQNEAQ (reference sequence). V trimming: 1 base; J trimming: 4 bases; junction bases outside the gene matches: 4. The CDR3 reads CASSLVWTSGYNEQFF. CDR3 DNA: TGTGCCAGCAGCTTAGTTTGGACTAGCGGATACAATGAGCAGTTCTTC. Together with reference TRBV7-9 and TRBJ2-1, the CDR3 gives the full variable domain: DTGVSQNPRHKITKRGQNVTFRCDPISEHNRLYWYRQTLGQGPEFLTYFQNEAQLEKSRLLSDRFSAERPKGSFSTLEIQRTEQGDSAMYLCASSLVWTSGYNEQFFGPGTRLTVL.

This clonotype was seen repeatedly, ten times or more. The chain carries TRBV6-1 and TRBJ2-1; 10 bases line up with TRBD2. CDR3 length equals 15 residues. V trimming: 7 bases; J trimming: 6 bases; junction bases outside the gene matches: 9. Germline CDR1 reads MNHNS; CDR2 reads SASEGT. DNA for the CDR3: TGTGCCAGCACCGAGCTAGCGGGAGATCGCAATGAGCAGTTCTTC. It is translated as CASTELAGDRNEQFF.

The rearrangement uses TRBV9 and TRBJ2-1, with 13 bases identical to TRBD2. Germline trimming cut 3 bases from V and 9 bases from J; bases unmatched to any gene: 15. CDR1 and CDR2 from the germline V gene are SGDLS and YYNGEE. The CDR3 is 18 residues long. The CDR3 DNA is TGTGCCAGCAGCGACCACGGGCTCGGGACTAGCGGGATTGGTGAGCAGTTCTTC. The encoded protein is CASSDHGLGTSGIGEQFF.

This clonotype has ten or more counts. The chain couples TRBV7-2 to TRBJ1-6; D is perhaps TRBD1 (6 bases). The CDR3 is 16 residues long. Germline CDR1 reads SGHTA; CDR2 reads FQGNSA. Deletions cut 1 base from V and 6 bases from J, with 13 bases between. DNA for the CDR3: TGTGCCAGCAGCTTAGAACAGGGTTTTGGTAATTCACCCCTCCACTTT. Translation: CASSLEQGFGNSPLHF.

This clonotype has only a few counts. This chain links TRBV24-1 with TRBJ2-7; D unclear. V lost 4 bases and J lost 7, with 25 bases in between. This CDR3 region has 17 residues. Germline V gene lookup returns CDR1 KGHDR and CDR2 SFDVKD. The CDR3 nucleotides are TGTGCCACCAGTGAGTCCATTTGGCGGTTGAGCCCTGGAGAGCAGTACTTC. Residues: CATSESIWRLSPGEQYF.

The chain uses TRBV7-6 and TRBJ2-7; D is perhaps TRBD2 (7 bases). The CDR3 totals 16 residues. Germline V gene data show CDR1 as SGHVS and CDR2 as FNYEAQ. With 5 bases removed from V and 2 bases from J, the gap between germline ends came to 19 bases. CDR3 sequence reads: CASSPWEGESTYEQYF. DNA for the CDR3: TGTGCCAGCAGCCCGTGGGAGGGGGAGTCAACCTACGAGCAGTACTTC.

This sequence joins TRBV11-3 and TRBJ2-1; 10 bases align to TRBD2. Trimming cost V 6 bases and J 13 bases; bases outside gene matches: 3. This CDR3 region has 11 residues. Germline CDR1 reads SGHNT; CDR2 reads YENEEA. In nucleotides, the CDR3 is TGTGCCAGCAGAGGACTAGCGGAACAGTTCTTC. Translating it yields CASRGLAEQFF.

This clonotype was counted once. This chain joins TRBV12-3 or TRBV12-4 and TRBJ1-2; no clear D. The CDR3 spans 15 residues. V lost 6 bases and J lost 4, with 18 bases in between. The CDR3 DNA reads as TGTGCCAGCAGACTTAACACCCAAGAGTTCTATGGCTACACCTTC. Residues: CASRLNTQEFYGYTF.

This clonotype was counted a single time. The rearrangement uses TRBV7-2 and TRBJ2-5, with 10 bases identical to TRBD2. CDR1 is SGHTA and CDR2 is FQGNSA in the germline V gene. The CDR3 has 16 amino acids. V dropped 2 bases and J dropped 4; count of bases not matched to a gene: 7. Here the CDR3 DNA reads TGTGCCAGCAGCTTATTCGCTAGCGGGAGTGGAGAGACCCAGTACTTC. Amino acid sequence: CASSLFASGSGETQYF.

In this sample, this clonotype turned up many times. CDR3 sequence: CASSLSDGGAGFKNTEAFF. Written as DNA, the CDR3 is TGTGCCAGCAGTTTATCTGACGGGGGCGCGGGGTTTAAGAACACTGAAGCTTTCTTT. The chain combines TRBV27 with TRBJ1-1; possible D gene TRBD1, 6 bases. The CDR3 spans 19 residues. V lost 0 bases and J 1 base, leaving 21 bases between the germline ends. From germline, CDR1 is MNHEY and CDR2 SMNVEV (reference sequence).

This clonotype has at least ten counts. The CDR3 sequence: CASSYQERTEAFF. The DNA of the CDR3 is TGTGCCAGCAGTTATCAGGAGCGCACTGAAGCTTTCTTT. J is TRBJ1-1 and V is TRBV6-1; no definite D call. V lost 5 bases, J lost 4 bases, and 11 bases lay in between. CDR3 length equals 13 residues. The V gene's germline CDR1 is MNHNS and CDR2 SASEGT.

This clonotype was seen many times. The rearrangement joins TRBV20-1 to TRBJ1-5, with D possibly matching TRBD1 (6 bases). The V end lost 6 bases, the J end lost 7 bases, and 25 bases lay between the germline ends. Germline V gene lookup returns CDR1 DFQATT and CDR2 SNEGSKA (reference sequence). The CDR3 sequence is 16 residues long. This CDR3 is CSAGETGQAKGQPQHF. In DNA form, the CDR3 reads TGCAGTGCCGGAGAGACGGGACAAGCAAAGGGGCAGCCCCAGCATTTT.

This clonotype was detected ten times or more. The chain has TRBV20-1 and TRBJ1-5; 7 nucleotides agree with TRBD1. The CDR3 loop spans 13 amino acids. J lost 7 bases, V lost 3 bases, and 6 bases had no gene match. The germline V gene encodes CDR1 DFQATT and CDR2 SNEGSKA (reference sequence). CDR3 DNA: TGCAGTGCTAGCTCCGACAGGGTCCAGCCCCAGCATTTT. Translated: CSASSDRVQPQHF.